This T cell receptor (beta chain) is from a study of OX40 agonist ivuxolimab in advanced cancers. As for the study in general: Males comprised around 78% of the group, whose mean age was about 61 years (range 23 to 79).

Study-wide results and limits: At 0.1 to 3.0 mg/kg, clonal expansion of CD4+ and CD8+ blood T cells had occurred by week 6. Researchers did not determine the expanded peripheral T cells' antigen specificity.

Generated by immunoSEQ multiplex PCR, the TCRdb table keeps only in-frame clones and is missing some. Here the sample spans approximately 13,000 clones, about 80% being singletons. The trim removed 1 base at V and 4 bases at J, leaving 3 bases unmatched. The CDR3 spans 14 residues. CDR1 is SGHAT, CDR2 FQNNGV, per germline. Blood specimens came from baseline, cycle 4 day 1, and cycle 7 day 1. Comments on this clone: As yet, its antigen is unknown.

This TCR was recovered from an adult with an advanced solid tumor such as melanoma, head and neck, liver or kidney cancer. This chain connects TRBV11-2 to TRBJ2-7; 8 positions agree with TRBD2. Specimen: CD4+ or CD8+ T cells sorted from blood, collected in a trial of the OX40 agonist ivuxolimab. CDR3 protein: CASSLAGGPYEQYF. DNA for the CDR3: TGTGCCAGCAGCTTAGCGGGAGGGCCGTACGAGCAGTACTTC.